This is a list of T cell receptor beta chains from one sample in a study of cytomegalovirus exposure and HLA in healthy donors. Sequencing was performed with immunoSEQ multiplex PCR; in TCRdb, only in-frame clones are kept and a portion is missing. The table has 300,000 to 350,000 clones, approximately 88% seen once; the top ten hold 0.9% to 1%. Source material: PBMCs. The receptors originated from a man aged 25 to 40 in good health and CMV-seronegative. Both conserved end residues are part of each CDR3.

V gene,CDR3 protein
TRBV9,CASSVGRGAGDTEAFF
TRBV5-1,CASSLVLTANTGELFF
TRBV10-3,CAISGSTDIQYF
TRBV4-1,CASSKDDRSNQPQHF
TRBV7-8,CASSLGHLNTEAFF
TRBV7-9,CASSPQGYSGELFF
TRBV4-1,CASSQVSGGQLYEQYF
TRBV7-9,CASSPPGQIFWYF
TRBV4-2,CASSQDWARGSGNTIYF
TRBV2,CASSPGGVDGYTF
TRBV30,CAWTSIVNTEAFF
TRBV5-4,CASSLGQGTGNTIYF
TRBV7-2,CASSYWDRDYEQYF
TRBV7-2,CASSYRGGRGTDTQYF
TRBV10-3,CAISAGGPTDTQYF
TRBV4-3,CASSQGPSGSYEQYF
TRBV7-2,CASSSPRAGGLSYNEQFF
TRBV4-1,CASSQPGQGHSPLHF
TRBV18,CASSPQGQLNTEAFF
TRBV5-1,CASSLEQGRIGELFF
TRBV7-8,CASSTWPPSIREQYF
TRBV19,CASTIGGGPNTGELFF
TRBV2,CASSEAAGGINEQFF
TRBV27,CASSLDGGRSMNTEAFF
TRBV7-2,CASSWAGTGINNEQFF
TRBV15,CATSRVMAGTIPNTGELFF
TRBV9,CASSPHPMANTEAFF
TRBV11-3,CASRDAGACYGYTF
TRBV11-2,CASRTEVGYEQYF
TRBV19,CASSTSRYTQYF
TRBV29-1,CSVHNRGGTEAFF
TRBV13,CASSLRTGGVEKLFF
TRBV27,CASSLRPSGEKLFF
TRBV18,CASSPRSNTYEQYF
TRBV6-5,CASSYEASGNTIYF
TRBV11-3,CASSLGRNTGELFF
TRBV5-5,CASSLWTSADTDTQYF
TRBV7-9,CASSFGTGSYEQYF
TRBV9,CASSVRGVAGVMYNEQFF
TRBV19,CASSRTSGVTYNEQFF
TRBV6-6,CASSYGTESYEQYF
TRBV9,CASIHQGIQYF
TRBV2,CASSPTGTGRETQYF
TRBV11-2,CASRGALGEETQYF
TRBV7-9,CASSSFGLGGPEAFF
TRBV4-3,CASSQTLHYEQYF
TRBV2,CASSGQGNYGYTF
TRBV5-1,CASSLTQSYGYTF
TRBV2,CASTGGNYGYTF
TRBV6-5,CASRLDSQKTEAFF
TRBV15,CATSRGGTGGSYEQYF
TRBV6-1,CASSEIVIWGDSGNTIYF
TRBV5-4,CASSLAWPSGGLYEQYF